These 23 T cell receptor beta chains were sequenced from one sample in a study of CXCR3-negative and CXCR3-positive naive CD8 T cells. UMI-labeled 5' RACE TRB cDNA libraries were prepared from the cells. TCRdb processed the 5' RACE reads again and assigns one entry to each CDR3 protein, with no DNA. This repertoire includes some 39,000 distinct CDR3 sequences. The sample comprised naive CXCR3- CD8+ T cells from blood. Subset described: CD45RO-CCR7+CD27+CD95- naive CD8+ T cells lacking CXCR3 (TNR3-). Receptors were obtained from a human donor in good health. Some clones in this sample may be carry-over from other donors' samples.

The chain carries TRBV28 and TRBJ1-5; checking the TCRdb D call of TRBD1 is not possible without DNA. Germline CDR1 and CDR2: MDHEN and SYDVKM. This CDR3 region has 15 residues. The CDR3 here is CASSPSTGNNQPQHF.

V is TRBV29-1 and J is TRBJ2-1; TCRdb's D call of TRBD1 is untestable without DNA. Germline CDR1 is SQVTM and CDR2 is ANQGSEA. The CDR3 sequence is 14 residues long. This CDR3 reads CSVRTGDLVDEQFF.

This chain links TRBV29-1 with TRBJ2-3; TCRdb picks TRBD1, but there is no DNA to check that call. Germline V CDR1 and CDR2: SQVTM, ANQGSEA. The CDR3 spans 13 residues. CDR3 sequence reads: CSVVGQSTDTQYF.

The V call is TRBV7-6, the J call TRBJ2-4. CDR1 and CDR2 from the germline V gene are SGHVS and FNYEAQ. The CDR3 totals 14 residues. The CDR3 sequence: CASSPGLAKNIQYF.

The rearrangement uses TRBV5-1 and TRBJ2-5; TCRdb lists TRBD1, though no DNA is available to test this call. Germline loops: CDR1 SGHRS, CDR2 YFSETQ. This CDR3 region has 15 residues. The chain's CDR3 is CASSLWAGLGETQYF.

V and J are TRBV4-3 and TRBJ2-1; the TCRdb call, TRBD2, lacks DNA for checking. This CDR3 region has 16 residues. Germline V gives CDR1 LGHNA, CDR2 YSLEER. The chain's CDR3 is CASSQESAGSYNEQFF.

According to its frequency, this clonotype is medium-sized. The chain employs TRBV4-1 and TRBJ2-5; TCRdb's D gene call, TRBD1, goes unchecked for lack of DNA. The CDR3 contains 15 residues. CDR1 MGHRA and CDR2 YSYEKL come from the germline V gene. CDR3 sequence: CASSQDGDRGETQYF.

The chain couples TRBV4-3 to TRBJ2-2; TCRdb lists TRBD2, though no DNA is available to test this call. The CDR3 consists of 15 residues. CDR1 and CDR2 from the germline V gene are LGHNA and YSLEER. The CDR3 sequence: CASRGLAGDTGELFF.

The chain recombines TRBV5-4 with TRBJ1-1. Germline V gene data show CDR1 as SGHNT and CDR2 as YYREEE (reference sequence). The CDR3 covers 13 residues. Here the CDR3 reads CASSLGGFAEAFF. Based on the CDR3 plus reference TRBV5-4 and TRBJ1-1, the full variable domain is ETGVTQSPTHLIKTRGQQVTLRCSSQSGHNTVSWYQQALGQGPQFIFQYYREEENGRGNFPPRFSGLQFPNYSSELNVNALELDDSALYLCASSLGGFAEAFFGQGTRLTVV.

This chain joins TRBV29-1 and TRBJ2-3; checking the TCRdb D call of TRBD1 is not possible without DNA. Germline lookup yields CDR1 SQVTM and CDR2 ANQGSEA. The CDR3 runs to 13 residues. This CDR3 is CSTGQGRGDTQYF.

The gene calls are TRBV27 and TRBJ2-5. The germline CDR1 and CDR2 sequences are MNHEY and SMNVEV (reference sequence). The CDR3 is 13 amino acids. The CDR3 loop is CASSLSSSETQYF.

The rearrangement joins TRBV12-3 or TRBV12-4 to TRBJ1-4. The CDR3 spans 13 residues. CDR3: CASSAGGEEKLFF.

V gene TRBV30 combines with J gene TRBJ2-7. The CDR3 has 12 residues. Germline V lookup: CDR1 GTSNPN, CDR2 SVGIG (reference sequence). The CDR3 region is CPWSGEFYEQYF.

This clonotype counts as medium-sized by frequency. The chain links TRBV11-2 to TRBJ2-5. Germline CDR1 and CDR2: SGHAT and FQNNGV. CDR3 length: 13 residues. This CDR3 is CASSLWRQETQYF.

The rearrangement joins TRBV29-1 to TRBJ2-1; the TCRdb call, TRBD2, lacks DNA for checking. This CDR3 is built from 16 residues. Germline V gene sequence: CDR1 SQVTM, CDR2 ANQGSEA. The CDR3 protein is CSVDMLASGTPSEQFF.

The CDR3 region is CASSYYLENTEAFF. The V call is TRBV6-5, the J call TRBJ1-1. Looked up from germline, CDR1 is MNHEY and CDR2 is SVGAGI. The CDR3 runs to 14 residues.

The CDR3 loop reads CSVETGSYEQYF. This rearrangement joins TRBV29-1 to TRBJ2-7; TCRdb returns TRBD1, unconfirmable since there is no DNA. Germline CDR1 reads SQVTM; CDR2 reads ANQGSEA. CDR3 size: 12 residues.

This chain joins TRBV29-1 and TRBJ2-1; TCRdb returns TRBD1, unconfirmable since there is no DNA. This CDR3 is 14 amino acids long. From germline, CDR1 is SQVTM and CDR2 ANQGSEA. The chain's CDR3 is CSVVPGQGANELFF.

The chain uses TRBV7-9 and TRBJ1-1; TCRdb's D call, TRBD1, is unchecked because there is no DNA. Germline-derived CDR1 and CDR2 are SEHNR and FQNEAQ (reference sequence). The CDR3 contains 14 residues. The CDR3 loop is CASSSPVGNTEAFF.

CDR3 sequence reads: CASIPLTGLPYEQYF. The chain joins TRBV6-2 or TRBV6-3 to TRBJ2-7; TCRdb names TRBD1, which stays unverified in the absence of DNA. The CDR3 runs 15 residues. The germline gives CDR1 MNHEY, CDR2 SVGEGT.

V and J are TRBV7-3 and TRBJ2-1. The CDR3 spans 16 residues. Germline lookup yields CDR1 SGHTA and CDR2 FQGTGA. This CDR3 is CASSLTLREPYNEQFF.

The chain uses TRBV28 and TRBJ2-3; TCRdb gives TRBD2 as the D gene, but with no DNA this cannot be confirmed. The length of the CDR3 is 19 residues. Germline loops: CDR1 MDHEN, CDR2 SYDVKM. CDR3 loop: CASIYSGTSASIVSDTQYF.

The chain combines TRBV29-1 with TRBJ2-1; TCRdb's D call, TRBD2, is unchecked because there is no DNA. The CDR3 runs to 17 residues. Germline lookup yields CDR1 SQVTM and CDR2 ANQGSEA. The CDR3 protein is CSVEGRVAGKPHNEQFF.